One sample yielded the 21 T cell receptor beta chains listed below, sequenced in a study of Graves' ophthalmopathy and Graves' hyperthyroidism. RNA served as the template for amplifying TCR beta CDR3 regions. The authors performed first-round RT-PCR with HTBI primers and then a second-round multiplex PCR. TCRdb processed the multiplex PCR reads anew with MiXCR; each CDR3 protein has one entry. The repertoire includes 350,000 to 400,000 distinct CDR3 sequences, approximately 15% of them detected once, and about 7% sits in the top ten. The material sequenced was peripheral blood. These receptors were obtained from a young woman with stable Graves' hyperthyroidism.

There are many counts of this clonotype. The chain is built from TRBV18 and TRBJ1-1, with 7 bases lining up with TRBD1. The CDR3 consists of 16 residues. With V trimmed by 5 bases and J by 0 bases, 9 bases remained unmatched. Germline V CDR1 and CDR2: KGHSH, LQKENI. CDR3 in DNA: TGTGCCAGCTCAACACGGACAGGTGGATTGAACACTGAAGCTTTCTTT. It translates to CASSTRTGGLNTEAFF.

The sample holds many counts of this clonotype. The V gene is TRBV12-3 or TRBV12-4, the J gene TRBJ1-1, with 8 bases that match TRBD1. This CDR3 comprises 14 residues. Trimming cost V 6 bases and J 5 bases; bases outside gene matches: 8. The CDR3: CASRPQGVATEAFF. DNA of the CDR3: TGTGCCAGCAGGCCACAGGGGGTCGCAACTGAAGCTTTCTTT.

This clonotype was counted ten times or more. The chain is built from TRBV16 and TRBJ1-1; weak D call: TRBD1 (5 bases). Germline assignment: CDR1 KGHSY and CDR2 FQNENV. V lost 0 bases and J lost 4, with 12 bases in between. The CDR3 runs 15 residues. CDR3 nucleotide sequence: TGTGCCAGCAGCCAATCGTCAGGGCGGGGCACTGAAGCTTTCTTT. This translates into CASSQSSGRGTEAFF.

This clonotype was observed many times. The J gene is TRBJ1-5, the V gene TRBV12-3 or TRBV12-4; D perhaps matches TRBD1 (5 bases). The ends were cut back, 3 bases at V and 7 bases at J, with 16 bases in the middle. The CDR3 is made up of 15 amino acids. The CDR3 sequence is CASSFSRGRSQPQHF. In DNA form, the CDR3 reads TGTGCCAGCAGTTTTTCGCGGGGCAGGAGCCAGCCCCAGCATTTT.

This clonotype has ten or more counts. The gene calls are TRBV6-1 and TRBJ2-2; D is unclear. The CDR3 spans 15 residues. In germline, CDR1 is MNHNS, CDR2 SASEGT. Between the trimmed V and J ends, which lost 4 bases and 3 bases, there was a span of 12 bases. DNA for the CDR3: TGTGCCAGCAGTGCAAAACCGCCGGACACCGGGGAGCTGTTTTTT. This gives the protein CASSAKPPDTGELFF.

In the case of this clonotype: This may come from a read error, since a much larger clone is one base off. CDR3 amino acids: CASTPEGETLYF. Here the CDR3 DNA reads TGTGCCAGCACCCCCGAGGGGGAGACCCTGTACTTC. The chain links TRBV5-5 to TRBJ2-5, with a possible D match to TRBD1 (6 bases). In germline, CDR1 is SGHKS, CDR2 YYEKEE (reference sequence). CDR3 length: 12 amino acids.

This clonotype was found many times. V usage is TRBV5-1 and J usage is TRBJ2-5; possibly TRBD2 for D (5 bases). V lost 2 bases, J lost 1 base, and 9 bases lay in between. This CDR3 region has 14 residues. The germline gives CDR1 SGHRS, CDR2 YFSETQ. CDR3 coding DNA: TGCGCCAGCAGCTTCCAGAGCGGCCAAGAGACCCAGTACTTC. This codes for CASSFQSGQETQYF.

This clonotype has ten or more counts. This chain uses TRBV19 with TRBJ1-2, with TRBD1 identical over 10 bases. This CDR3 has 17 residues. Per germline, CDR1 LNHDA and CDR2 SQIVND (reference sequence). Trimming at V came to 4 bases and at J to 7 bases, leaving 15 bases not matched to a gene. Here the CDR3 DNA reads TGTGCCAGTAGTAAACGAGGACAGGGGGGTTCTTGGAGTGGCTACACCTTC. Residues: CASSKRGQGGSWSGYTF. Drawing the rest from reference TRBV19 and TRBJ1-2, the complete variable domain is DGGITQSPKYLFRKEGQNVTLSCEQNLNHDAMYWYRQDPGQGLRLIYYSQIVNDFQKGDIAEGYSVSREKKESFPLTVTSAQKNPTAFYLCASSKRGQGGSWSGYTFGSGTRLTVV.

This clonotype was seen only a few times. This rearrangement joins TRBV7-9 to TRBJ1-2, with 7 bases lining up with TRBD1. Per germline, CDR1 SEHNR and CDR2 FQNEAQ (reference sequence). Unmatched junction bases numbered 9, after V lost 4 bases and J lost 4 bases. This CDR3 has 15 residues. This chain's CDR3 is CASSSVGQTFYGYTF. CDR3 sequence (DNA): TGTGCCAGCAGCTCAGTGGGACAGACCTTCTATGGCTACACCTTC.

This clonotype came up a few times. This rearrangement joins TRBV6-1 to TRBJ1-1, with 7 positions matching TRBD1. The germline gives CDR1 MNHNS, CDR2 SASEGT. The CDR3 consists of 11 residues. V shed 8 bases, J shed 11 bases, and the junction held 8 bases outside the gene matches. This CDR3 reads CASASTGVAFF. The CDR3 DNA reads TGTGCCAGCGCCTCAACAGGGGTCGCTTTCTTT.

This clonotype has ten or more counts. This chain links TRBV6-5 with TRBJ1-2; 11 bases agree with TRBD1. CDR1 MNHEY and CDR2 SVGAGI come from the germline V gene. After removal of 2 bases from V and 6 bases from J, the junction contained 2 bases not matched to a gene. CDR3 length: 14 amino acids. The CDR3 reads CASSYGQGANGYTF. The CDR3 region has the DNA TGTGCCAGCAGTTACGGACAGGGGGCGAATGGCTACACCTTC.

V is TRBV5-1 and J is TRBJ2-7; D may correspond to TRBD1 or TRBD2 (5 bases each). Germline assignment: CDR1 SGHRS and CDR2 YFSETQ. The CDR3 totals 16 residues. V lost 2 bases and J lost 4, with 19 bases in between. In nucleotides, the CDR3 is TGCGCCAGCAGCTTCTTAACCGGGACGGTCGAGTACGAGCAGTACTTC. Its translation is CASSFLTGTVEYEQYF.

This clonotype has at least ten counts. The chain is built from TRBV6-1 and TRBJ1-6; tentative D call: TRBD1 (5 bases). CDR3 size: 16 residues. V lost 7 bases to trimming and J lost 9 bases, with 22 bases between them. The V gene's germline CDR1 is MNHNS and CDR2 SASEGT. The CDR3 DNA reads as TGTGCCAGCAACCCGGGCACCGGGACCCTCGTTTCACCCCTCCACTTT. As protein: CASNPGTGTLVSPLHF.

The rearrangement uses TRBV6-1 and TRBJ1-1; a possible D gene is TRBD1 (6 bases). CDR1 MNHNS and CDR2 SASEGT come from the germline V gene. V was shortened by 8 bases and J by 6 bases, with 13 bases between the two germline ends. The CDR3 runs 12 residues. In DNA, the CDR3 is TGTGCCAGCCTCGGGGACACCCCTGAAGCTTTCTTT. It encodes CASLGDTPEAFF.

This clonotype was counted at least ten times. This rearrangement joins TRBV6-1 to TRBJ2-2, with D perhaps matching TRBD2 (7 bases). This CDR3 spans 14 amino acids. The ends were cut back, 6 bases at V and 6 bases at J, with 14 bases in the middle. The V gene's germline CDR1 is MNHNS and CDR2 SASEGT. The CDR3 DNA is TGTGCCAGCAGAAAAGAGGGGGGGGCCGGGGAGCTGTTTTTT. Translating gives CASRKEGGAGELFF.

This clonotype was recorded many times. The chain joins TRBV10-3 to TRBJ1-3; perhaps TRBD1 as D (6 bases). The CDR3 runs to 17 residues. The V and J ends lost 6 bases and 1 base respectively, with 19 bases between them. Per the germline V gene, CDR1 is ENHRY and CDR2 is SYGVKD. The CDR3 sequence is CAISPWTDQVSGNTIYF. CDR3 in DNA: TGTGCCATCAGCCCGTGGACAGATCAAGTATCTGGAAACACCATATATTTT.

This clonotype occurred many times. V and J are TRBV7-6 and TRBJ2-7; D may be TRBD1 or TRBD2 (5 bases each). CDR3 length: 13 residues. CDR1 is SGHVS and CDR2 is FNYEAQ in the germline V gene. Trimming shortened V by 1 base and J by 5 bases, and 9 bases separated the two germline ends. The CDR3 sequence is CASSLDVGDEQYF. DNA of the CDR3: TGTGCCAGCAGCTTAGATGTGGGGGACGAGCAGTACTTC.

This clonotype appeared many times. DNA for the CDR3: TGCAGTGCTAGTCCTCAGGGTAATCAGCCCCAGCATTTT. Translated, it gives CSASPQGNQPQHF. This chain joins TRBV20-1 and TRBJ1-5; a possible D gene is TRBD1 (5 bases). CDR1 and CDR2 from the germline V gene are DFQATT and SNEGSKA (reference sequence). The V and J ends lost 3 bases and 4 bases respectively, with 10 bases between them. This CDR3 region has 13 residues.

As to this clonotype: This may be a read error, as it is one base from a much larger clone. This chain uses TRBV11-1 with TRBJ1-2, with D tentatively TRBD1 (6 bases). The V gene's germline CDR1 is SGHAT and CDR2 FQDESV (reference sequence). The CDR3 covers 16 residues. The CDR3 coding sequence is TGTGCCAGCAGCTCCCAGTGGGGGGGGGCTAAATATGGCTACACCTTC. Translated, it gives CASSSQWGGAKYGYTF.

This clonotype was observed at least ten times. The chain employs TRBV29-1 and TRBJ1-1; TRBD1 aligns across 7 bases. The CDR3 has 13 residues. Germline trimming cut 8 bases from V and 2 bases from J; bases unmatched to any gene: 8. CDR1 and CDR2 (germline): SQVTM, ANQGSEA. In DNA, the CDR3 is TGCAGCACATTGGGGACAGTCAACACTGAAGCTTTCTTT. Amino acid sequence: CSTLGTVNTEAFF.

This clonotype was detected only a few times. This may stem from a read error, because a much larger clone lies one nucleotide away. The chain combines TRBV6-1 with TRBJ1-5; perhaps TRBD1 as D (5 bases). The V end was cut by 6 bases, the J end by 3 bases, with 21 bases between. There are 17 residues in the CDR3. CDR1 is MNHNS, CDR2 SASEGT, per germline. The CDR3 here is CASSNGGLVGYNQPQHF. Written as DNA, the CDR3 is TGTGCCAGCAGCAACGGGGGTTTAGTGGGTTACAATCAGCCCCAGCATTTT.